A selection of T cell receptor beta chains follows, all from one sample in a study of blood T cells in healthy people across ages. From the 5' RACE reads, TCRdb called clonotypes with MiXCR, one entry per CDR3 protein. The sample gives about 1,500,000 distinct CDR3 sequences, 42% of which show up once; roughly 7.9% is in the top ten. The sample consisted of blood. The receptors stem from a woman aged 18-29 years in good health. Both conserved end residues are part of each CDR3. A D gene is named only where the DNA matches it firmly. Clone size is given for some rows only: seen once, a few or many times, or a class if the clone is expanded.

NA	TRBV2	NA	TRBJ2-3	CASPADGASTDTQYF	TGTGCCAGCCCGGCCGACGGGGCCTCCACAGATACGCAGTATTTT
TRBD2	TRBV5-1	NA	TRBJ2-3	CASSLAGLAGITDTQYF	TGCGCCAGCAGCTTGGCGGGACTAGCGGGGATCACAGATACGCAGTATTTT
NA	TRBV4-1	few	TRBJ2-1	CASSQDLLALSYNEQFF	TGCGCCAGCAGCCAAGACCTCCTAGCGCTCTCCTACAATGAGCAGTTCTTC
TRBD2	TRBV2	once	TRBJ2-5	CASNPGTTSPREQYF	TGTGCCAGCAATCCCGGGACTACATCTCCACGGGAGCAGTACTTC
TRBD1	TRBV2	NA	TRBJ1-2	CASTRDRVGYGYTF	TGTGCCAGCACCCGGGACAGGGTCGGCTATGGCTACACCTTC
TRBD2	TRBV7-9	few	TRBJ2-1	CASSTGSSGSLHEQFF	TGTGCCAGCAGCACCGGATCTAGCGGGAGTCTTCATGAGCAGTTCTTC
TRBD1	TRBV11-1	few	TRBJ2-7	CASSRRDSWVEQYF	TGTGCCAGCAGCCGACGGGACAGCTGGGTAGAGCAGTACTTC
TRBD1	TRBV5-1	few	TRBJ2-7	CASSLDGTASYEQYF	TGCGCCAGCAGCTTGGATGGGACAGCTTCCTACGAGCAGTACTTC
NA	TRBV4-1	NA	TRBJ2-7	CASSRATGPQSSYEQYF	TGCGCCAGCAGCCGAGCGACCGGGCCCCAAAGCTCCTACGAGCAGTACTTC
NA	TRBV20-1	NA	TRBJ2-5	CSARFLADEQYF	TGCAGTGCTAGGTTCCTAGCTGATGAGCAGTACTTC
NA	TRBV10-2	few	TRBJ1-1	CASSHLRKRTEAFF	TGCGCCAGCAGTCACCTTAGGAAACGCACTGAAGCTTTCTTT
NA	TRBV10-3	NA	TRBJ1-4	CAISQGEKLFF	TGTGCCATCAGTCAGGGGGAAAAACTGTTTTTT
NA	TRBV13	NA	TRBJ2-1	CASSLDASGNQETQFF	TGTGCCAGCAGCTTAGATGCTAGTGGGAACCAAGAGACCCAGTTCTTC
NA	TRBV4-1	NA	TRBJ2-3	CASSQVMQKRRTDTQYF	TGCGCCAGCAGCCAAGTTATGCAAAAAAGACGCACAGATACGCAGTATTTT
TRBD1	TRBV7-2	NA	TRBJ1-1	CASSLGDRDMNTEAFF	TGTGCCAGCAGCTTAGGGGACAGGGACATGAACACTGAAGCTTTCTTT
NA	TRBV28	NA	TRBJ2-3	CASSFDWAGSTDTQYF	TGTGCCAGCAGTTTCGACTGGGCAGGGAGCACAGATACGCAGTATTTT
NA	TRBV12-3/TRBV12-4	NA	TRBJ1-2	CASSLTGLHYGYTF	TGTGCCAGCAGCCTGACAGGCCTTCACTATGGCTACACCTTC
NA	TRBV7-3	NA	TRBJ2-3	CASSAQGGDTDTQYF	TGTGCCAGCAGCGCCCAGGGGGGGGATACAGATACGCAGTATTTT
NA	TRBV30	few	TRBJ2-3	CAWRGGSTDTQYF	TGTGCCTGGAGAGGTGGTAGCACAGATACGCAGTATTTT
NA	TRBV12-3/TRBV12-4	NA	TRBJ1-1	CASSSTGSAAFF	TGTGCCAGCAGTTCTACAGGGTCGGCAGCTTTCTTT
NA	TRBV20-1	few	TRBJ1-2	CSARDMKGLYGYTF	TGCAGTGCTAGAGATATGAAAGGGCTCTATGGCTACACCTTC
TRBD1	TRBV28	few	TRBJ2-7	CASTVGTGTYEQYF	TGTGCCAGCACCGTAGGGACAGGGACCTACGAGCAGTACTTC
NA	TRBV4-1	NA	TRBJ2-5	CASSQEGGRVQETQYF	TGCGCCAGCAGCCAAGAGGGAGGTAGGGTACAAGAGACCCAGTACTTC
NA	TRBV20-1	few	TRBJ2-2	CSARDSLDEIGELFF	TGCAGTGCTAGAGATTCCCTCGACGAGATCGGGGAGCTGTTTTTT
TRBD2	TRBV4-2	few	TRBJ2-7	CASSPGLAADYEQYF	TGTGCCAGCAGCCCTGGACTAGCGGCCGACTACGAGCAGTACTTC
NA	TRBV13	few	TRBJ2-1	CASSLEDPYNEQFF	TGTGCCAGCAGCTTAGAGGACCCATACAATGAGCAGTTCTTC
TRBD1	TRBV12-3/TRBV12-4	NA	TRBJ2-1	CASSRFGTASNEQFF	TGTGCCAGCAGTCGCTTCGGGACAGCCTCCAATGAGCAGTTCTTC
TRBD2	TRBV20-1	NA	TRBJ2-1	CSARDASGRVGNEQFF	TGCAGTGCTAGAGATGCTAGCGGGAGGGTTGGCAATGAGCAGTTCTTC
TRBD1	TRBV24-1	few	TRBJ1-4	CATSDSGGPEKLFF	TGTGCCACCAGTGATTCAGGGGGACCAGAAAAACTGTTTTTT
NA	TRBV3-1	NA	TRBJ1-2	CASSLYGGSSLYGYTF	TGTGCCAGCAGCCTGTACGGGGGAAGCAGCCTATATGGCTACACCTTC
NA	TRBV27	NA	TRBJ1-2	CASSLAGPYYGYTF	TGTGCCAGCAGTTTGGCCGGGCCGTACTATGGCTACACCTTC
NA	TRBV11-2	NA	TRBJ2-1	CASSLVGTNYNEQFF	TGTGCCAGCAGCTTAGTGGGCACCAACTACAATGAGCAGTTCTTC
NA	TRBV27	NA	TRBJ2-3	CASSTSVARAGTDTQYF	TGTGCCAGCAGCACCTCGGTGGCCCGGGCCGGCACAGATACGCAGTATTTT
TRBD2	TRBV27	few	TRBJ2-1	CASSLSILRLAANEQFF	TGTGCCAGCAGTTTATCGATTCTTAGACTAGCGGCAAATGAGCAGTTCTTC
TRBD2	TRBV29-1	few	TRBJ2-1	CSGTSGTGPYNEQFF	TGCAGCGGGACTAGCGGGACAGGCCCTTACAATGAGCAGTTCTTC
TRBD1	TRBV14	NA	TRBJ2-6	CASSRGTGFFGANVLTF	TGTGCCAGCAGCCGGGGGACAGGATTTTTTGGGGCCAACGTCCTGACTTTC
TRBD2	TRBV18	NA	TRBJ2-3	CASSRLAGGNTDTQYF	TGTGCCAGCTCACGACTAGCGGGGGGAAACACAGATACGCAGTATTTT
TRBD2	TRBV6-5	NA	TRBJ2-1	CASSYISGAPYNEQFF	TGTGCCAGCAGTTACATCAGCGGGGCCCCCTACAATGAGCAGTTCTTC
NA	TRBV20-1	few	TRBJ1-4	CSARAPNEKLFF	TGCAGTGCTAGAGCCCCTAATGAAAAACTGTTTTTT
NA	TRBV20-1	NA	TRBJ2-7	CSARRRTDYYEQYF	TGCAGTGCTAGACGTAGGACGGACTACTACGAGCAGTACTTC